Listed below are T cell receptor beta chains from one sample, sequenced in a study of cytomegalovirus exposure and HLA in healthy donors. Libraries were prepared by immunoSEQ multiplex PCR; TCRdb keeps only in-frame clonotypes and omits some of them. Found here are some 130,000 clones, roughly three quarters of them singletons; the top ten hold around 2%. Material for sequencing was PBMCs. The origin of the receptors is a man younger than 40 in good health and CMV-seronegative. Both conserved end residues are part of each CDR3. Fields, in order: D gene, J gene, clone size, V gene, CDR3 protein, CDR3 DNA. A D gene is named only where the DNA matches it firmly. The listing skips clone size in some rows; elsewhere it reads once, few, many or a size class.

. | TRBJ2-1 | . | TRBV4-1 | CASSPAGRQEYNEQFF | TGCGCCAGCAGCCCGGCGGGCCGGCAAGAGTACAATGAGCAGTTCTTC
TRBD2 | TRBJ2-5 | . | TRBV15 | CATSASGRETQYF | TGTGCCACCAGCGCTAGCGGGAGGGAGACCCAGTACTTC
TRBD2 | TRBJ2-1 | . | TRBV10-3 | CAIAGLAAFNEQFF | TGTGCCATCGCCGGACTAGCGGCGTTCAATGAGCAGTTCTTC
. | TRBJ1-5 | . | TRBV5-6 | CASSPGQGQPQHF | TGTGCCAGCAGCCCGGGCCAGGGCCAGCCCCAGCATTTT
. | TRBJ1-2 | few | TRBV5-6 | CASSLRAQAEGWYTF | TGTGCCAGCAGCTTAAGGGCCCAGGCGGAGGGGTGGTACACCTTC
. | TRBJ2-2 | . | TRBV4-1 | CASSHPTGSGYTGELFF | TGCGCCAGCAGCCACCCTACGGGGAGCGGATACACCGGGGAGCTGTTTTTT
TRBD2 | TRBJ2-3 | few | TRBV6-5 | CASSYKREIRDTQYF | TGTGCCAGCAGTTATAAGCGGGAGATCAGAGATACGCAGTATTTT
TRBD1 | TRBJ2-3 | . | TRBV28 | CASGTGTVTDTQYF | TGTGCCAGCGGGACAGGGACTGTCACAGATACGCAGTATTTT
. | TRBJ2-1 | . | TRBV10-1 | CASSEVGDEQFF | TGCGCCAGCAGTGAGGTCGGTGATGAGCAGTTCTTC
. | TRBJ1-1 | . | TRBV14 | CASSQAQGRLNTEAFF | TGTGCCAGCAGCCAAGCTCAGGGCCGGTTGAACACTGAAGCTTTCTTT
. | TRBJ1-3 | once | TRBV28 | CASSNLGTGRSLGNTIYF | TGTGCCAGCAGCAACCTGGGAACAGGGAGATCGTTAGGAAACACCATATATTTT
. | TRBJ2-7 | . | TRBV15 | CATSRYRAYEQYF | TGTGCCACCAGCCGTTACAGGGCCTACGAGCAGTACTTC
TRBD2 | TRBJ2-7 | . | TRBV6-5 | CASRGAGGPYEQYF | TGTGCCAGCAGAGGAGCGGGAGGGCCGTATGAGCAGTACTTC
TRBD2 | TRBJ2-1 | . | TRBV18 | CASSKTSASGRAANEQFF | TGTGCCAGCTCAAAGACCAGCGCTAGCGGGAGGGCCGCCAATGAGCAGTTCTTC
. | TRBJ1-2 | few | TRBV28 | CASSFPANYGYTF | TGTGCCAGCAGTTTTCCAGCGAACTATGGCTACACCTTC
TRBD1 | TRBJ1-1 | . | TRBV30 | CAGLLQGKAFF | TGTGCCGGGCTTCTACAGGGGAAAGCTTTCTTT
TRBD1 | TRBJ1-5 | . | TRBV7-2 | CASSAQGNSNQPQHF | TGTGCCAGCAGCGCACAGGGGAATAGCAATCAGCCCCAGCATTTT
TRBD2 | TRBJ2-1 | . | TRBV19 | CASSIVAGDNEQFF | TGTGCCAGTAGTATAGTTGCGGGAGACAATGAGCAGTTCTTC
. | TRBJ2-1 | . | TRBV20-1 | CSVIGGPYQFF | TGCAGTGTCATCGGGGGGCCGTATCAGTTCTTC
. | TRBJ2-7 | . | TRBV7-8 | CASSLGGAGLSYEQYF | TGTGCCAGCAGCTTAGGGGGAGCGGGTCTCTCCTACGAGCAGTACTTC
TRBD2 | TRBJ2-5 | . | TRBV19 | CASSIGTSGSLETQYF | TGTGCCAGTAGTATTGGGACTAGCGGGAGTCTAGAGACCCAGTACTTC
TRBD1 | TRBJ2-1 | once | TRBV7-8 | CAINDWTGKANEQFF | TGTGCCATCAACGACTGGACAGGGAAGGCGAATGAGCAGTTCTTC
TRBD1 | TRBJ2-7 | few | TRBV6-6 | CASSWDRGYEQYF | TGTGCCAGCAGTTGGGACAGGGGCTACGAGCAGTACTTC
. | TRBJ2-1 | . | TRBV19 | CASSPLQGGYNEQFF | TGTGCCAGTAGTCCACTACAGGGAGGGTACAATGAGCAGTTCTTC
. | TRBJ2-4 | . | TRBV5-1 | CASSFGGMESIQYF | TGCGCCAGCAGTTTTGGGGGCATGGAAAGCATTCAGTACTTC
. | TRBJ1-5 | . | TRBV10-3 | CAISYSFNQPQHF | TGTGCCATCAGTTACTCCTTCAATCAGCCCCAGCATTTT
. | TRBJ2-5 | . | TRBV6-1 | CASSEPALRTQYF | TGTGCCAGCAGTGAACCCGCCCTTAGGACCCAGTACTTC
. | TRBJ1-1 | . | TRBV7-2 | CASSLKAGNTEAFF | TGTGCCAGCAGCTTAAAAGCAGGGAACACTGAAGCTTTCTTT
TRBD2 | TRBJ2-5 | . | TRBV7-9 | CASSFLSGIETQYF | TGTGCCAGCAGCTTCCTTAGCGGGATCGAGACCCAGTACTTC
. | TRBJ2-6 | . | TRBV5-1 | CASSLRSSGANVLTF | TGCGCCAGCAGCTTGCGGAGCTCTGGGGCCAACGTCCTGACTTTC
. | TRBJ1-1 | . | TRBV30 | CAWTHYSTRAEAFF | TGTGCCTGGACCCATTATTCGACGAGGGCTGAAGCTTTCTTT
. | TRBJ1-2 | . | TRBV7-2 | CASSPEGGRRYTF | TGTGCCAGCAGCCCCGAGGGGGGGCGGAGGTACACCTTC
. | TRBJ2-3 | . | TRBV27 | CASSWALGRGDTQYF | TGTGCCAGCAGTTGGGCCTTGGGGCGGGGAGATACGCAGTATTTT
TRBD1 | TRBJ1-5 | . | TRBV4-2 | CASSRESGQGVQPQHF | TGTGCCAGCAGCCGAGAGTCTGGACAGGGAGTTCAGCCCCAGCATTTT
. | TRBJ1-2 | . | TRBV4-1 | CASSQASLGRNYGYTF | TGCGCCAGCAGCCAAGCGTCGTTAGGGAGGAACTATGGCTACACCTTC
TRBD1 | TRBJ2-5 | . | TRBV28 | CASSTYRGKETQYF | TGTGCCAGCAGTACCTACAGGGGTAAAGAGACCCAGTACTTC
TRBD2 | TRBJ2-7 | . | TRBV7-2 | CASSLARSGTTYEQYF | TGTGCCAGCAGCTTAGCTAGGAGCGGGACTACCTACGAGCAGTACTTC
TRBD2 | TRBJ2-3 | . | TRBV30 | CAWSAGLAGADTQYF | TGTGCCTGGAGTGCCGGACTAGCGGGAGCAGATACGCAGTATTTT
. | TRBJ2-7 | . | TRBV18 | CASSQGSGHLYEQYF | TGTGCCAGCTCCCAGGGAAGTGGGCACCTTTACGAGCAGTACTTC
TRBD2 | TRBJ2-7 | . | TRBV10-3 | CAARGTSDYEQYF | TGTGCCGCCCGTGGGACTAGCGACTACGAGCAGTACTTC
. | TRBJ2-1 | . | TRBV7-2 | CAAQGGSPYNEQFF | TGTGCCGCACAGGGAGGGTCTCCCTACAATGAGCAGTTCTTC
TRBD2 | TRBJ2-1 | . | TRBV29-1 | CSVEASLAEVYNEQFF | TGCAGCGTTGAGGCCAGCCTAGCGGAGGTATACAATGAGCAGTTCTTC
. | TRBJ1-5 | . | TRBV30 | CAWSRGSNQPQHF | TGTGCCTGGAGTAGAGGGAGCAATCAGCCCCAGCATTTT
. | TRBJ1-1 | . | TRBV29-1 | CSVEDGRAGSNTEAFF | TGCAGCGTTGAAGATGGGCGGGCGGGATCGAACACTGAAGCTTTCTTT
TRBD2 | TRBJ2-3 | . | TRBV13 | CASSLTGPGGSQYF | TGTGCCAGCAGCTTAACAGGCCCCGGGGGGTCGCAGTATTTT
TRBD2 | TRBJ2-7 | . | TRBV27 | CASSKGRGLADSYEQYF | TGTGCCAGCAGTAAGGGACGAGGGCTAGCGGACTCCTACGAGCAGTACTTC
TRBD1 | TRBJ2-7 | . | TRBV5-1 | CASSLSTGGRSGEQYF | TGCGCCAGCAGCTTGAGCACAGGGGGCCGGAGTGGAGAGCAGTACTTC
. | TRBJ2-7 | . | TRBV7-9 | CSSSLAKDRPSNVEEQYF | TGTTCCAGCAGCTTAGCGAAAGACAGACCATCGAACGTCGAGGAGCAGTACTTC
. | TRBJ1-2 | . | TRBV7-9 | CASSALRTRGNYGYTF | TGTGCCAGCAGCGCCCTTCGTACTAGGGGGAACTATGGCTACACCTTC
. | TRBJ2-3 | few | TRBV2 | CASSAWQVTDTQYF | TGTGCCAGCAGTGCCTGGCAGGTAACAGATACGCAGTATTTT
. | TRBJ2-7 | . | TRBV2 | CASHGAVRSYEQYF | TGTGCCAGCCATGGGGCAGTACGCTCCTACGAGCAGTACTTC
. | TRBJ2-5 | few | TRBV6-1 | CASSEDPTRQETQYF | TGTGCCAGCAGCGAAGACCCAACACGTCAAGAGACCCAGTACTTC
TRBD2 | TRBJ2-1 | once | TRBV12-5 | CASGLARTSGSYGEQFF | TGTGCTAGTGGTTTGGCAAGGACTAGCGGGAGCTACGGTGAGCAGTTCTTC
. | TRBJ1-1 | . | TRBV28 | CASSLAAKSEAFF | TGTGCCAGCAGTTTAGCGGCAAAATCCGAAGCTTTCTTT
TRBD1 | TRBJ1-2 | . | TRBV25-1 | CASSDLGTGDGYTF | TGTGCCAGCAGTGATCTCGGAACAGGGGATGGCTACACCTTC
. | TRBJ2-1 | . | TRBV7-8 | CASSLAPLGMGSSYNEQFF | TGTGCCAGCAGCTTAGCTCCCCTTGGTATGGGGAGCTCCTACAATGAGCAGTTCTTC
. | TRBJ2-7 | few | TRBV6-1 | CASSDGGTSLREQYF | TGTGCCAGCAGTGATGGCGGGACTTCCCTACGGGAGCAGTACTTC
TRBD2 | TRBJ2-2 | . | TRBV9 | CASSVGLAGVLNTGELFF | TGTGCCAGCAGCGTCGGACTAGCGGGAGTTTTGAACACCGGGGAGCTGTTTTTT
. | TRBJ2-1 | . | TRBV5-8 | CASSPRSRGNQFF | TGTGCCAGCAGCCCTAGGAGCAGGGGAAATCAGTTCTTC